These T cell receptor beta chains were read from a single sample in a study of blood T cell repertoires in COVID-19. TCRdb's table, derived via immunoSEQ multiplex PCR, lists solely in-frame clones and lacks some. The sample lists some 190,000 clones, around 76% occurring once. Sequenced material: peripheral blood. The receptor set was obtained from a woman aged 60-75 years with COVID-19, enrolled during active disease. CDR3s include the opening cysteine and the closing phenylalanine or tryptophan. Each record gives: D gene, V gene, J gene, clone size, CDR3 DNA, CDR3 protein. A D gene is named only where the DNA matches it firmly. Part of the rows lack a size; the others show once, few, many or a class for expanded clones.

D: TRBD1; V: TRBV5-5; J: TRBJ1-5; size: once; DNA: TGTGCCAGCAGCTGGGGGGCCGGGACAGGGGTCCAGCCCCAGCATTTT; CDR3: CASSWGAGTGVQPQHF
D: .; V: TRBV10-2; J: TRBJ1-5; size: .; DNA: TGCGCCAGCAGTGGGGGGGATCAGCCCCAGCATTTT; CDR3: CASSGGDQPQHF
D: .; V: TRBV3-1/TRBV3-2; J: TRBJ2-7; size: few; DNA: TGTGCCAGCAGCCAAGGCGGTTCCCCGGGAGAGCAGTACTTC; CDR3: CASSQGGSPGEQYF
D: .; V: TRBV29-1; J: TRBJ2-7; size: .; DNA: TGCAGCGTTGAAGGATCAGGCCTGAACTACGAGCAGTACTTC; CDR3: CSVEGSGLNYEQYF
D: .; V: TRBV14; J: TRBJ1-1; size: few; DNA: TGTGCCAGCAGCCAAGTAACCGGGGGCACTGAAGCTTTCTTT; CDR3: CASSQVTGGTEAFF
D: .; V: TRBV11-2; J: TRBJ2-7; size: .; DNA: TGTGCCAGCAGCTTTTACCTGTCAGGCGAGCAGTACTTC; CDR3: CASSFYLSGEQYF
D: .; V: TRBV29-1; J: TRBJ1-2; size: .; DNA: TGCAGCGTTCAGGGAGGTTATGGCTACACCTTC; CDR3: CSVQGGYGYTF
D: TRBD1; V: TRBV28; J: TRBJ2-5; size: .; DNA: TGTGCCAGCAGTTTAAGACAGGGGGCCAAAGAGACCCAGTACTTC; CDR3: CASSLRQGAKETQYF
D: TRBD2; V: TRBV9; J: TRBJ2-1; size: .; DNA: TGTGCCAGCAGCGTATCATCCGGGAGGGCCATAGATGAGCAGTTCTTC; CDR3: CASSVSSGRAIDEQFF
D: TRBD1; V: TRBV19; J: TRBJ2-7; size: .; DNA: TGTGCCAGTACCAGACAGGGCTATTTGGGCGAGCAGTACTTC; CDR3: CASTRQGYLGEQYF